In its sample, the clone carrying this TCR beta chain was seen many times. This sample stems from a study of CD8 T cells in ankylosing spondylitis. TCRdb itself ran the 5' RACE reads through MiXCR, one entry per CDR3 protein. The profile shows some 220,000 distinct CDR3 sequences, over 7% of them singletons. With 3 bases clipped from V and 1 base from J, the junction kept 3 bases outside the gene matches. CDR1 and CDR2 (germline): DFQATT, SNEGSKA (reference sequence). The CDR3 covers 14 residues. This rearrangement joins TRBV20-1 to TRBJ2-3; the match to TRBD2 covers 8 bases. This TCR was recovered from a female donor with ankylosing spondylitis or in good health (not recorded which). The sample comprised blood, either unsorted or a sorted T cell fraction (not recorded which). The CDR3 reads CSARSSGGTDTQYF. CDR3 nucleotides: TGCAGTGCTAGGAGTAGCGGGGGCACAGATACGCAGTATTTT.